The 7 T cell receptor beta chains reported below all come from one sample, sequenced in a study of T cell repertoires in cytomegalovirus infection. TCRdb redid the calling of the reads with MiXCR, one entry per CDR3 protein. The sample contains tens of thousands of distinct CDR3 sequences, approximately 46% of which appear only once. Which antigens these TCRs recognize remains unknown. Sequenced here: CD8+ T cells from cultured PBMCs, sampled from culture after CMV antigen stimulation. These receptors were taken from a human donor in good health (CMV status not recorded). Some clones in this sample may be carry-over from other donors' samples.

J is TRBJ1-5 and V is TRBV27; tentatively, D is TRBD1 (5 bases). This CDR3 spans 13 amino acids. The ends were cut back, 4 bases at V and 4 bases at J, with 8 bases in the middle. Germline CDR1 is MNHEY and CDR2 is SMNVEV (reference sequence). Here the CDR3 reads CASSWGKNQPQHF. The DNA of the CDR3 is TGTGCCAGCAGTTGGGGCAAGAATCAGCCCCAGCATTTT.

This clonotype showed up many times. This chain links TRBV7-8 with TRBJ2-7; 7 nucleotides match TRBD2. This CDR3 region has 14 residues. The V gene end was trimmed by 5 bases and the J gene end by 3 bases; junction bases not matched to a gene: 7. CDR1 SGHVS and CDR2 FQNEAQ come from the germline V gene. CDR3 sequence: CASSPGASGYEQYF. CDR3 bases: TGTGCCAGCAGCCCCGGGGCTAGCGGCTACGAGCAGTACTTC.

This clonotype came up once. One junction end does not reproduce the germline sequence, and a read error may be involved. This sequence joins TRBV7-2 and TRBJ2-1, with TRBD2 identical over 9 bases. Germline CDR1 and CDR2: SGHTA and FQGNSA. This CDR3 has 15 residues. CDR3: CVSSLGRGGGNEQFF. The CDR3 bases are TGTGTCAGCAGCTTAGGGCGCGGGGGGGGAAATGAGCAGTTCTTC.

This clonotype has more than one count but fewer than ten. The genes are TRBV7-2 and TRBJ1-6; tentative D call: TRBD1 (5 bases). CDR1 is SGHTA, CDR2 FQGNSA, per germline. The CDR3 contains 16 residues. V was pared by 0 bases and J by 7 bases, with 13 bases between. The CDR3 coding sequence is TGTGCCAGCAGCTTAGCGGGACTCGGCGAGAATTCACCCCTCCACTTT. Protein sequence: CASSLAGLGENSPLHF.

The chain carries TRBV7-9 and TRBJ1-1; a possible D gene is TRBD1 (6 bases). V was cut by 6 bases and J by 0 bases, with 17 bases left in between. The CDR3 extends over 16 amino acids. The germline CDR1 and CDR2 sequences are SEHNR and FQNEAQ (reference sequence). CDR3 residues: CASRQPAGAMNTEAFF. In nucleotides, the CDR3 is TGTGCCAGCAGACAACCGGCAGGGGCGATGAACACTGAAGCTTTCTTT.

In this sample, this clonotype turned up a few times. The chain has TRBV13 and TRBJ1-2, with D tentatively TRBD1 (6 bases). The germline V and J ends were trimmed by 4 bases and 4 bases, with 16 bases remaining between them. The CDR3 covers 15 residues. Germline lookup yields CDR1 PRHDT and CDR2 FYEKMQ (reference sequence). The DNA of the CDR3 is TGTGCCAGCAGCTCGCCCCGGGACATCGGCTATGGCTACACCTTC. Encoded protein: CASSSPRDIGYGYTF.

The chain uses TRBV5-6 and TRBJ1-2; 8 bases align to TRBD1. The V gene's germline CDR1 is SGHDT and CDR2 YYEEEE. The CDR3 has 18 amino acids. V trimming: 0 bases; J trimming: 7 bases; junction bases outside the gene matches: 17. The CDR3 DNA reads TGTGCCAGCAGCTTGGGCTCCCACCGGGACAGGCCTTTTAGTGGCTACACCTTC. Protein: CASSLGSHRDRPFSGYTF.